This entry features one TCR beta chain sequence. Its antigen is unidentified. This entry is derived from a study of STAT5B mutations in CD4+ large granular lymphocyte leukemia. In the study overall: Healthy donors showed HLA-associated enrichment of the CDR3 'QG' motif.

Trimming cost V 3 bases and J 4 bases, with 12 bases left between them. The CDR3 contains 14 residues. Germline V lookup: CDR1 MNHNS, CDR2 SASEGT. Overall study results and limits: Main leukemic clonotypes were patient-specific, but under 30% appeared at low frequency elsewhere. Compared with healthy controls (2/35), patient top clones favored TRBV06 (8/27).

Original data processing: A productive frequency of 2.59 x 10-5 was the lowest detectable. Sequencing was performed with immunoSEQ multiplex PCR; in TCRdb, only in-frame clones are kept and a portion is missing. That table supplies the V and J calls and clone size; D and trimming were determined from the DNA. The sample records more than 30,000 clones, around 90% being singletons. The rearrangement links TRBV6-1 to TRBJ1-1; no firm D call. This TCR was recovered from a human donor in good health. Material: CD4+ T cells from blood buffy coats. CDR3 loop: CASSESVGITEAFF. The CDR3 nucleotides are TGTGCCAGCAGTGAGTCCGTAGGTATCACTGAAGCTTTCTTT.